This T cell receptor beta chain was sequenced during a study of T cells in Graves' hyperthyroidism and ophthalmopathy. Study-wide background: Blood was drawn when the patient was first diagnosed and still untreated. Study-level points and caveats: Most thyroid clonotypes with frequency above 0.001 were detected in blood. A 13 V-J signature model discriminated ophthalmopathy versus stable hyperthyroidism.

Exclusion of a patient resulted from uncontrolled infection, other autoimmune disease, pregnancy or lactation. In regard to this clonotype: Its target is unknown. Since the CDR3 does not end with the conserved phenylalanine or tryptophan, this likely comes from a read error. The DNA is left out, because the CDR3 cannot be placed on it with certainty; the CDR3 is given as TCRdb lists it.

Amplification of TCR beta CDR3 regions was performed using RNA transcripts as template. The HTBI primer set drove a first-round RT-PCR of the TCR CDR3. TCRdb processed the multiplex PCR reads anew with MiXCR; each CDR3 protein has one entry. The sample holds hundreds of thousands of distinct CDR3 sequences, 38% seen once. Per germline, CDR1 MNHNS and CDR2 SASEGT. Counting both end residues, the CDR3 totals 8 amino acids. The sequence derives from a man younger than 30 with Graves' hyperthyroidism. The V and J genes are TRBV6-1 and TRBJ2-2. The sample consisted of blood. The CDR3 region is CASSEAVD.